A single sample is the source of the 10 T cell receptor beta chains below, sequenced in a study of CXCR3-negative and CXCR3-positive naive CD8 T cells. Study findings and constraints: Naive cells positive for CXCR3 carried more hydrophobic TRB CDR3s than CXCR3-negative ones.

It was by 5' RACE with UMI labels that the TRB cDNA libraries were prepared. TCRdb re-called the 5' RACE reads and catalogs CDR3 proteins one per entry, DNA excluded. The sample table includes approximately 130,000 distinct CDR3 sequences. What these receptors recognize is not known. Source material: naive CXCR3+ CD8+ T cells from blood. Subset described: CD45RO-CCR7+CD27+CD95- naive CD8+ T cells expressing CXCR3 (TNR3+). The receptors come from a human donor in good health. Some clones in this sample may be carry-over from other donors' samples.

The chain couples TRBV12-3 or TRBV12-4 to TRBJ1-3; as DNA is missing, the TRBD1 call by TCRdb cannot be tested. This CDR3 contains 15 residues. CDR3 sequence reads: CASLPGTGTGNTIYF.

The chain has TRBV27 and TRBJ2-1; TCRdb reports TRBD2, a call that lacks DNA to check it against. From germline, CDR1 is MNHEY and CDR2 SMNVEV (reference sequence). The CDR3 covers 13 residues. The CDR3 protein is CTSSTLPSNEQFF.

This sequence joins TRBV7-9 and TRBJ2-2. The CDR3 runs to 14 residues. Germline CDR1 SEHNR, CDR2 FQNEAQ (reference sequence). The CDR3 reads CASSPPLVTGELFF.

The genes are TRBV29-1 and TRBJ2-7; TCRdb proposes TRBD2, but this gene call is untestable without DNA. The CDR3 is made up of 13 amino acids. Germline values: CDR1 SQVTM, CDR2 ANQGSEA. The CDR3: CSVGLAGSFEQYF.

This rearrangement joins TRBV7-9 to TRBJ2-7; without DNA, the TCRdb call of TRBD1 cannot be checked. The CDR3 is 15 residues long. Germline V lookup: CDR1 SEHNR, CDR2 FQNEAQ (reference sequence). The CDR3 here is CASSLSPRGYYERYF.

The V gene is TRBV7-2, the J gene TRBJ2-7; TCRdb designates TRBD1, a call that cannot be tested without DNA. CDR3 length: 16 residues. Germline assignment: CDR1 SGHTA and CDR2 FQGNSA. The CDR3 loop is CASSQPAGQGGYEQYF.

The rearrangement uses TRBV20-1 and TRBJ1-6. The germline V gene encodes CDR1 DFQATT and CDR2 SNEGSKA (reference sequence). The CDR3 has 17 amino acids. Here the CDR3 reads CSASPLPRGSYNSPLHF.

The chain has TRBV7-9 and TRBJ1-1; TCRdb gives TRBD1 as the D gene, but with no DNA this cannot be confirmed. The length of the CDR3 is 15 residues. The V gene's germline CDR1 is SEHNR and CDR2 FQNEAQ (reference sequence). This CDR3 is CASSSYRFGGTEAFF.

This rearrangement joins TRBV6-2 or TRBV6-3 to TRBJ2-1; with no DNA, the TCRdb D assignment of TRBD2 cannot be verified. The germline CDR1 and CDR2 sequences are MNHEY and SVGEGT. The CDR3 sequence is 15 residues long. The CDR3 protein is CASSALGSLFNEQFF.

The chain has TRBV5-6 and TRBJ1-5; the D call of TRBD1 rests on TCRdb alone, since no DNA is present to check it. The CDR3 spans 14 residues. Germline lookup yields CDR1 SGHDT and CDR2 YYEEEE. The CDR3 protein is CASSLGADDQPQHF.